Reported below is one T cell receptor beta chain. Its antigen is still unknown. This entry is derived from a study of cytomegalovirus exposure and HLA in healthy donors. In the study overall: In a later analysis, it was reported that the 110 or so validation repertoires had been produced on the same platform as the 700 or so repertoires belonging to the first cohort. The study, taken as a whole, reports: A subsequent analysis found that TCR clusters from the first cohort also tended to co-occur in the 130 or so validation repertoires, with approximately 95% of cluster scores above 0.

CDR1 and CDR2 (germline): SGHRS, YFSETQ. CDR3 length: 13 residues. J lost 3 bases, V lost 4 bases, and 3 bases had no gene match. Assay: immunoSEQ multiplex PCR; the TCRdb copy retains only in-frame clones and omits some. The table has some 170,000 clones, almost 85% seen once. This sequence originates from a man aged 30 to 45 in good health and CMV-seropositive. The source material was PBMCs. This chain joins TRBV5-1 and TRBJ2-7; 8 bases are a match to TRBD1. CDR3 DNA: TGCGCCAGCAGCGTGGACAGGGACTACGAGCAGTACTTC. Amino acid sequence: CASSVDRDYEQYF.